This T cell receptor beta chain was retrieved from a study of PD-1 blockade in classical Hodgkin lymphoma. General study points: Unlike CD8+ TCR diversity, which did not rise significantly by C4D1, CD4+ TCR diversity did.

Method: immunoSEQ multiplex PCR; TCRdb's copy keeps in-frame clones and lacks some. The repertoire holds about 27,000 clones, almost 90% seen once, with 6.7% in the top ten. About this clone itself: Its cognate antigen is unknown.

All the patients suffered relapse after autologous stem cell transplantation, and brentuximab vedotin exposure differed. The investigators isolated CD8+ T cells from thawed PBMCs using magnetic negative selection. Germline assignment: CDR1 MGHRA and CDR2 YSYEKL. V lost 5 bases, J lost 3 bases, and 4 bases stayed unmatched. The CDR3 is 13 residues long. The sample consisted of CD8+ T cells from blood, taken at baseline. The chain combines TRBV4-1 with TRBJ2-7; 7 positions agree with TRBD2. This clonotype originated in a human donor with classical Hodgkin lymphoma. In DNA, the CDR3 is TGCGCCAGCAGCTACGGACTAGGCTACGAGCAGTACTTC. This gives the protein CASSYGLGYEQYF.